Shown below are 3 T cell receptor beta chains from a single sample sequenced in a study of blood T cell repertoires in COVID-19. Libraries were prepared by immunoSEQ multiplex PCR; TCRdb keeps only in-frame clonotypes and omits some of them. The sample lists roughly 280,000 clones, 65% to 90% occurring once. The specimen sequenced was peripheral blood. The origin of the receptors is a man aged 30-40 years with active or convalescent COVID-19.

The V gene is TRBV20-1, the J gene TRBJ2-5; 8 nucleotides line up with TRBD1. From germline, CDR1 is DFQATT and CDR2 SNEGSKA (reference sequence). CDR3 length equals 15 residues. V shed 3 bases, J shed 5 bases, and the junction held 11 bases outside the gene matches. The CDR3 spells CSASWSRGRDETQYF. CDR3 DNA sequence: TGCAGTGCTAGTTGGTCCAGGGGGCGGGACGAGACCCAGTACTTC.

V gene TRBV29-1 combines with J gene TRBJ1-1; the D gene is possibly TRBD1 (5 bases). This CDR3 is 14 amino acids long. CDR1 SQVTM and CDR2 ANQGSEA come from the germline V gene. V was trimmed by 5 bases and J by 2 bases, leaving 15 bases between them. The CDR3 here is CSVLGGGFNTEAFF. CDR3 in DNA: TGCAGCGTTCTCGGGGGAGGATTTAACACTGAAGCTTTCTTT. Full variable domain (remainder filled in from reference TRBV29-1 and TRBJ1-1): SAVISQKPSRDICQRGTSLTIQCQVDSQVTMMFWYRQQPGQSLTLIATANQGSEATYESGFVIDKFPISRPNLTFSTLTVSNMSPEDSSIYLCSVLGGGFNTEAFFGQGTRLTVV.

This chain joins TRBV2 and TRBJ2-7, with D possibly being TRBD1 (6 bases). The CDR3 sequence is 13 residues long. The germline V and J ends were trimmed by 3 bases and 2 bases, with 8 bases remaining between them. In germline, CDR1 is SNHLY, CDR2 FYNNEI. In nucleotides, the CDR3 is TGTGCCAGCAGTGAGGACAGTACCTACGAGCAGTACTTC. This codes for CASSEDSTYEQYF.